A selection of T cell receptor beta chains follows, all from one sample in a study. Each CDR3 protein gets one entry after TCRdb re-called the 5' RACE reads with MiXCR. The sample comprises tens of thousands of distinct CDR3 sequences, around 24% of which are singletons, and 2% to 2.5% rests with the top ten. Sequences were obtained from tumor-infiltrating Tregs sorted from the breast tumor. The receptors were sampled from a female donor with breast cancer. CDR3s include the opening cysteine and the closing phenylalanine or tryptophan. D genes are given only for firm matches. Where a row states a size, it is once, few, many or the class of an expanded clone; other rows omit it.

. | . | TRBJ1-2 | TRBV4-3 | CASSPTRGNYGYTF | TGCGCCAGCAGCCCGACACGGGGTAACTATGGCTACACCTTC
medium-sized | . | TRBJ2-1 | TRBV29-1 | CSVELGQPYNEQFF | TGCAGCGTTGAATTGGGCCAGCCCTACAATGAGCAGTTCTTC
few | . | TRBJ1-3 | TRBV10-3 | CAISEVSGNTIYF | TGTGCCATCAGTGAGGTATCTGGAAACACCATATATTTT
. | . | TRBJ1-1 | TRBV5-1 | CASSLGGARNTEAFF | TGCGCCAGCAGCTTGGGGGGGGCGCGGAACACTGAAGCTTTCTTT
. | . | TRBJ2-1 | TRBV2 | CASSALKLSEQFF | TGTGCCAGCAGTGCACTGAAGCTCTCTGAGCAGTTCTTC
. | TRBD1 | TRBJ1-3 | TRBV5-4 | CASSSGTGGRRNTIYF | TGTGCCAGCAGCTCCGGGACAGGGGGCCGAAGAAACACCATATATTTT
. | . | TRBJ2-1 | TRBV6-2/TRBV6-3 | CASSPGLGRRSYNEQFF | TGTGCCAGCAGCCCCGGCTTGGGGCGTCGCTCCTACAATGAGCAGTTCTTC
few | TRBD2 | TRBJ2-1 | TRBV7-9 | CASHSRGNPHNEQFF | TGTGCCAGTCACTCGCGGGGGAACCCCCACAATGAGCAGTTCTTC
. | . | TRBJ1-2 | TRBV20-1 | CSAITGAGGYTF | TGCAGTGCTATCACGGGGGCGGGCGGCTACACCTTC
few | TRBD2 | TRBJ2-5 | TRBV20-1 | CSARWTSGEETQYF | TGCAGTGCTAGATGGACTAGCGGGGAAGAGACCCAGTACTTC
. | . | TRBJ2-5 | TRBV5-1 | CASSREVSSETQYF | TGCGCCAGCAGCCGTGAGGTCTCCTCGGAGACCCAGTACTTC
. | . | TRBJ1-1 | TRBV6-5 | CASTTPEGTEAFF | TGTGCCAGCACTACCCCGGAGGGGACTGAAGCTTTCTTT
. | . | TRBJ2-1 | TRBV6-4 | CASSAMSGSNEQFF | TGTGCCAGCAGCGCCATGTCAGGGAGCAATGAGCAGTTCTTC
. | TRBD2 | TRBJ2-4 | TRBV6-6 | CASSPGGGMVKNIQYF | TGTGCCAGCAGTCCCGGGGGGGGGATGGTCAAAAACATTCAGTACTTC
many | . | TRBJ2-1 | TRBV5-1 | CASSLAVTGGNNEQFF | TGCGCCAGCAGCTTGGCCGTTACCGGGGGCAACAATGAGCAGTTCTTC
. | TRBD2 | TRBJ2-6 | TRBV11-3 | CASSSGGGSGANVLTF | TGTGCCAGCAGCTCGGGGGGGGGTTCCGGGGCCAACGTCCTGACTTTC
few | TRBD1 | TRBJ1-1 | TRBV2 | CASRGQQHNTEAFF | TGTGCCAGCAGGGGACAGCAGCATAACACTGAAGCTTTCTTT